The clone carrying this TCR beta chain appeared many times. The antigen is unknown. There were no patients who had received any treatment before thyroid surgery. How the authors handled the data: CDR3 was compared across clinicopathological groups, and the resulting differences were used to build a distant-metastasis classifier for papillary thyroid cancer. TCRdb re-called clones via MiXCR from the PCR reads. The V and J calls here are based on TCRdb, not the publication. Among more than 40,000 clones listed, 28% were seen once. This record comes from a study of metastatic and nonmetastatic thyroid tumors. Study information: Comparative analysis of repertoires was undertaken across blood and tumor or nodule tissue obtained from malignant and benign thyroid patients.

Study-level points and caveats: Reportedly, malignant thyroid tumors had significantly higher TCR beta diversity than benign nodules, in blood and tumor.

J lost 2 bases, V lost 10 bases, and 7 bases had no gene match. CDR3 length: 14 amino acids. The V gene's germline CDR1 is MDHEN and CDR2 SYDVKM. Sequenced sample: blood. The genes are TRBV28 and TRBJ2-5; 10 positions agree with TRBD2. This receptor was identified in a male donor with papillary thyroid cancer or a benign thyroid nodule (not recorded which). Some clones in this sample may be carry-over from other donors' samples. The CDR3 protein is CATRTSGPQETQYF. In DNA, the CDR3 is TGTGCCACCAGGACTAGCGGACCTCAAGAGACCCAGTACTTC.